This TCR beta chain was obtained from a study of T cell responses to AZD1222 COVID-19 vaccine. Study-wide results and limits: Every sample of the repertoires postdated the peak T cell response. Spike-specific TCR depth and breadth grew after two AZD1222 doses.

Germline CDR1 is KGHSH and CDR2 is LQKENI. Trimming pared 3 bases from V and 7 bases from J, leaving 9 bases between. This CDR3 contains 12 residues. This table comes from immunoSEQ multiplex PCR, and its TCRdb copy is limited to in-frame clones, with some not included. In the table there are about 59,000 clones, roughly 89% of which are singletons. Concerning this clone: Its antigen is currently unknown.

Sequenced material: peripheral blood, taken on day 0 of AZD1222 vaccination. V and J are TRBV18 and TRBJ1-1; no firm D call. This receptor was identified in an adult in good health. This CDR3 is CASSPDGGEAFF. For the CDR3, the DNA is TGTGCCAGCTCACCGGACGGAGGTGAAGCTTTCTTT.